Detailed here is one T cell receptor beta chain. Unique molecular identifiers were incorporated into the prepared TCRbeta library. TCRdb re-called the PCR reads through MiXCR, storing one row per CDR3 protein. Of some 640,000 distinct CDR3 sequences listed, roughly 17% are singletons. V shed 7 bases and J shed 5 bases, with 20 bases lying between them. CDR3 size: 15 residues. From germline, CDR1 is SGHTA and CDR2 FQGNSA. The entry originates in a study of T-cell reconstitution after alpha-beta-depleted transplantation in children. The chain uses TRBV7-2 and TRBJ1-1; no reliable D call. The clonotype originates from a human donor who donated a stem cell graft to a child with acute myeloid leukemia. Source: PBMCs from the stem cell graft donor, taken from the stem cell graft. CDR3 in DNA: TGTGCCAGCAAACTCCCGACGGGGAAGGGAACTGAAGCTTTCTTT. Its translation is CASKLPTGKGTEAFF.